A single sample gave rise to the 15 T cell receptor beta chains below, sequenced in a study of T-cell memory formation after mild COVID-19. TCRdb used MiXCR to reprocess the 5' RACE reads, holding one entry per CDR3 protein. The table includes about 430,000 distinct CDR3 sequences, 20% to 25% detected once. The specimen sequenced was PBMCs or a T cell subset sorted from them (not recorded which). The receptors shown here come from an adult woman who had mild COVID-19 (a few samples of this study predate the infection). Cell type and time point are not known.

V gene TRBV3-1 combines with J gene TRBJ2-2; 13 bases line up with TRBD2. The J segment lost 0 bases and the V segment lost 3 bases, leaving 19 bases of the junction unmatched. The CDR3 has 23 residues. Germline CDR1 is LGHDT and CDR2 is YNNKEL (reference sequence). In DNA, the CDR3 is TGTGCCAGCAGCCATTTCTCGGCCGGATCCGGGACTAGCGGGACCGCGAACACCGGGGAGCTGTTTTTT. It codes for CASSHFSAGSGTSGTANTGELFF.

The chain joins TRBV20-1 to TRBJ2-1; 11 bases are shared with TRBD2. Germline trimming cut 6 bases from V and 6 bases from J; bases unmatched to any gene: 7. Germline-derived CDR1 and CDR2 are DFQATT and SNEGSKA (reference sequence). This CDR3 is built from 14 residues. The CDR3 coding sequence is TGCAGTGCAGCCGGACTAGCGGGTCGCAATGAGCAGTTCTTC. The encoded protein is CSAAGLAGRNEQFF.

This clonotype was counted between two and nine times. The rearrangement links TRBV20-1 to TRBJ2-3, with D uncertain. The CDR3 is 14 residues long. Deletions cut 0 bases from V and 9 bases from J, with 16 bases between. Per the germline V gene, CDR1 is DFQATT and CDR2 is SNEGSKA (reference sequence). CDR3 bases: TGCAGTGCTAGAGAAGGGTCCCCTGCGGTGACGCAGTATTTT. It yields the protein CSAREGSPAVTQYF.

V usage is TRBV30 and J usage is TRBJ1-6; no definite D call. Per germline, CDR1 GTSNPN and CDR2 SVGIG (reference sequence). The CDR3 length is 20 residues. V was clipped by 0 bases and J by 0 bases, with 21 bases between them. As DNA, the CDR3 is TGTGCCTGGAGTGTACTGTTGTCTCGTCAGGTCAGCTCCTATAATTCACCCCTCCACTTT. Translated, it gives CAWSVLLSRQVSSYNSPLHF.

This clonotype was found a few times. This rearrangement joins TRBV4-1 to TRBJ2-2; 7 nucleotides align to TRBD1. The CDR3 consists of 14 residues. V shed 2 bases, J shed 4 bases, and the junction held 1 base outside the gene matches. CDR1 and CDR2 (germline): MGHRA, YSYEKL. CDR3 nucleotide sequence: TGCGCCAGCAGCCAAACAGGGGCCACCGGGGAGCTGTTTTTT. Translation: CASSQTGATGELFF.

The CDR3 region has the DNA TGTGCCACCAGTGAACAGCCTAATTCACCCCTCCACTTT. Its protein product is CATSEQPNSPLHF. This chain joins TRBV24-1 and TRBJ1-6; D is uncertain. Germline V gene data show CDR1 as KGHDR and CDR2 as SFDVKD. With 4 bases removed from V and 6 bases from J, the gap between germline ends came to 6 bases. The CDR3 consists of 13 residues.

This chain uses TRBV12-3 or TRBV12-4 with TRBJ2-2; the D gene is possibly TRBD2 (7 bases). The CDR3 has 15 residues. Trimming pared 5 bases from V and 6 bases from J, leaving 16 bases between. The CDR3 sequence is CASSRGGAYAGELFF. In DNA form, the CDR3 reads TGTGCCAGCAGTCGAGGGGGGGCCTATGCCGGGGAGCTGTTTTTT.

This clonotype came up once. The V and J genes are TRBV2 and TRBJ1-3; no clear D gene. CDR3 length: 16 amino acids. The germline CDR1 and CDR2 sequences are SNHLY and FYNNEI. V shed 0 bases and J shed 2 bases, with 11 bases lying between them. The DNA for the CDR3 is TGTGCCAGCAGTGAAGCCGCTTCATGGACTGGAAACACCATATATTTT. Protein sequence: CASSEAASWTGNTIYF. The full variable domain, its missing parts supplied by reference TRBV2 and TRBJ1-3, is EPEVTQTPSHQVTQMGQEVILRCVPISNHLYFYWYRQILGQKVEFLVSFYNNEISEKSEIFDDQFSVERPDGSNFTLKIRSTKLEDSAMYFCASSEAASWTGNTIYFGEGSWLTVV.

This clonotype has just a few counts. The chain combines TRBV7-2 with TRBJ2-1; either TRBD1 or TRBD2 may fit D (6 bases each). Trimming removed 5 bases at V and 8 bases at J, with 13 bases between. The CDR3 totals 13 residues. CDR1 and CDR2 from the germline V gene are SGHTA and FQGNSA. DNA of the CDR3: TGTGCCAGCAGCCCCACGGGGGCGTATGAGCAGTTCTTC. Translation: CASSPTGAYEQFF.

This clonotype was detected a few times. The rearrangement joins TRBV5-1 to TRBJ2-2, with a tentative D call TRBD1 (6 bases). Germline V lookup: CDR1 SGHRS, CDR2 YFSETQ. This CDR3 contains 14 residues. Trimming removed 4 bases at V and 2 bases at J, with 9 bases between. The CDR3 DNA is TGCGCCAGCAGCGGGGGACAAAACACCGGGGAGCTGTTTTTT. Translation gives CASSGGQNTGELFF.

In its sample, this clonotype was seen a few times. V usage is TRBV30 and J usage is TRBJ2-7, with unresolved D. CDR3 size: 11 residues. The germline V and J ends were trimmed by 2 bases and 0 bases, with 2 bases remaining between them. Germline V gene lookup returns CDR1 GTSNPN and CDR2 SVGIG (reference sequence). CDR3 loop: CAWSSSYEQYF. In DNA, the CDR3 is TGTGCCTGGAGTAGCTCCTACGAGCAGTACTTC.

In its sample, this clonotype was seen a few times. The genes are TRBV7-2 and TRBJ2-7; D gene uncertain. CDR3 length equals 14 residues. Trimming pared 0 bases from V and 0 bases from J, leaving 6 bases between. The germline V gene has CDR1 SGHTA and CDR2 FQGNSA. CDR3 loop: CASSLAMSSYEQYF. The CDR3 coding sequence is TGTGCCAGCAGCTTAGCCATGAGCTCCTACGAGCAGTACTTC. Full variable domain (outside the CDR3, taken from reference TRBV7-2 and TRBJ2-7): GAGVSQSPSNKVTEKGKDVELRCDPISGHTALYWYRQSLGQGLEFLIYFQGNSAPDKSGLPSDRFSAERTGGSVSTLTIQRTQQEDSAVYLCASSLAMSSYEQYFGPGTRLTVT.

The rearrangement uses TRBV11-2 and TRBJ2-2; D remains unclear. V lost 0 bases to trimming and J lost 3 bases, with 8 bases between them. The length of the CDR3 is 15 residues. Germline V gene lookup returns CDR1 SGHAT and CDR2 FQNNGV. The CDR3 sequence is CASSLEGRDTGELFF. The DNA for the CDR3 is TGTGCCAGCAGCTTAGAGGGTCGGGACACCGGGGAGCTGTTTTTT.

There are a few counts of this clonotype. J is TRBJ1-1 and V is TRBV7-9, with a tentative D call TRBD1 (5 bases). Trimming took 6 bases from V and 6 from J, leaving 20 bases between them. CDR3 length: 15 amino acids. Germline CDR1 reads SEHNR; CDR2 reads FQNEAQ (reference sequence). Here the CDR3 reads CASSHLIVGVPEAFF. The CDR3 DNA is TGTGCCAGCAGTCACCTCATTGTGGGGGTCCCTGAAGCTTTCTTT.

V gene TRBV5-1 combines with J gene TRBJ2-3; 9 nucleotides align to TRBD2. Germline V gene lookup returns CDR1 SGHRS and CDR2 YFSETQ. J gave up 1 base and V 0 bases, and 9 bases lay outside the gene matches. The CDR3 covers 18 residues. CDR3 sequence reads: CASSLEWASGVGTDTQYF. The CDR3 nucleotides are TGCGCCAGCAGCTTGGAGTGGGCTAGCGGGGTGGGCACAGATACGCAGTATTTT.